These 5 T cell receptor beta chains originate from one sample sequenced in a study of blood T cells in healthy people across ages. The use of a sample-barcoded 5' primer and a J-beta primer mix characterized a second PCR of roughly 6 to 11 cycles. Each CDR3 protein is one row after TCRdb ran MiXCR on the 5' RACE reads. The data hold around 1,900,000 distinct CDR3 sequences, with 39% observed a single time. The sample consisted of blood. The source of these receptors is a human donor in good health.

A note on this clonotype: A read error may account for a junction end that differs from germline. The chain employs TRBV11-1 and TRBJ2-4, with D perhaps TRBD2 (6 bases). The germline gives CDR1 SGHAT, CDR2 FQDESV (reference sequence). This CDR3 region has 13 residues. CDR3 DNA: TGTGCCAGCAGCCTAGCGTCCAAAAACATGCAGTACTTC. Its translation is CASSLASKNMQYF.

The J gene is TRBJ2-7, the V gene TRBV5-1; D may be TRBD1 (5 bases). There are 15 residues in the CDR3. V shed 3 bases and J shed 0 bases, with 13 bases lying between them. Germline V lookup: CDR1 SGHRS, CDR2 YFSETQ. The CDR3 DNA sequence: TGCGCCAGCAGCTCTGGACACCTGAGCTCCTACGAGCAGTACTTC. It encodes CASSSGHLSSYEQYF.

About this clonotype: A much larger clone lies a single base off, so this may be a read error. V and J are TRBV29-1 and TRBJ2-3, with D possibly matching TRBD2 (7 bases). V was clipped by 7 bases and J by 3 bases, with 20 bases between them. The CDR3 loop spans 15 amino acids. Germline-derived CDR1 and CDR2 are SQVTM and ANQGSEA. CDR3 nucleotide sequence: TGCAGCGCACCCGGGGGGCGGGACTGGACAGATACGCAGTATTTT. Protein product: CSAPGGRDWTDTQYF.

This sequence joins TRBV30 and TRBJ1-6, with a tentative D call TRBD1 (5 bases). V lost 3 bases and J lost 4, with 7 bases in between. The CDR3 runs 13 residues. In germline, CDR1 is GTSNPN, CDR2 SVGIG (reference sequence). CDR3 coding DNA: TGTGCCTGGAGGCAGGGATATAATTCACCCCTCCACTTT. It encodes CAWRQGYNSPLHF.

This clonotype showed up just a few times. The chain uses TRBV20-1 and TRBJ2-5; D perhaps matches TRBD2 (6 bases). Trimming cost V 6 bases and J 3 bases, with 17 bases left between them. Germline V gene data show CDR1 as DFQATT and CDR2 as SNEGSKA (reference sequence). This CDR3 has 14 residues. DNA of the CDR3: TGCAGTGCCGTTCGACTAGAGCCGAAAGAGACCCAGTACTTC. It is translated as CSAVRLEPKETQYF.